This section outlines one TCR beta chain sequence together with its context. The sample comes from a study of T cell responses to AZD1222 COVID-19 vaccine. The protocol was immunoSEQ multiplex PCR, while the TCRdb copy is restricted to in-frame clones and leaves out a portion. The table records more than 100,000 clones, around 85% of them present only once. V dropped 8 bases and J dropped 4; count of bases not matched to a gene: 7. Germline V lookup: CDR1 MNHEY, CDR2 SVGAGI. The CDR3 has 13 amino acids. This clonotype was sampled from an adult in good health. The chain links TRBV6-5 to TRBJ1-2, with 7 bases lining up with TRBD1. The material was peripheral blood, obtained on day 0 of AZD1222 vaccination. CDR3 region: CASGTGVGYGYTF. The CDR3 DNA reads TGTGCCAGCGGAACAGGGGTAGGCTATGGCTACACCTTC.